This TCR beta chain was sequenced during a study of blood T cells in healthy people across ages. At the level of the study: About one barcoded TCR beta cDNA was captured per two T cells.

Healthy Caucasians from Russia aged about 6 to 95 served as donors. The second PCR ran about 6 to 12 cycles with a sample-barcoded 5' primer and J-beta primers. From the 5' RACE reads, TCRdb called clonotypes with MiXCR, one entry per CDR3 protein. The sample yields about 800,000 distinct CDR3 sequences, roughly 64% seen once. This CDR3 contains 11 residues. From germline, CDR1 is DFQATT and CDR2 SNEGSKA (reference sequence). The germline V and J ends were trimmed by 5 bases and 9 bases, with 13 bases remaining between them. The chain is built from TRBV20-1 and TRBJ1-1; possible D gene TRBD1, 5 bases. The origin of this receptor is a man aged 30 to 39 in good health. The specimen was blood. This CDR3 reads CSALGTEKAFF. In DNA, the CDR3 is TGCAGTGCTTTAGGGACGGAAAAAGCTTTCTTT.